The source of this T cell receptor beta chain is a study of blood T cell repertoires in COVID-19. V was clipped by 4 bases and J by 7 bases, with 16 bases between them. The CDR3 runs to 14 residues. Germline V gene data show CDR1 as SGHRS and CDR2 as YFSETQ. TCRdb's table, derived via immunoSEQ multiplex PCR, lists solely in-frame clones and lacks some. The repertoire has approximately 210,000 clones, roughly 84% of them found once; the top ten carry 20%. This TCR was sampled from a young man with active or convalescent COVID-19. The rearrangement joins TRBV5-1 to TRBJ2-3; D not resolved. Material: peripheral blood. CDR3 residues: CASSDPGIRNTQYF. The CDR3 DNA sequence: TGCGCCAGCAGCGATCCTGGCATCCGAAATACGCAGTATTTT. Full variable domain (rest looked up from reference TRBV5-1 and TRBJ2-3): KAGVTQTPRYLIKTRGQQVTLSCSPISGHRSVSWYQQTPGQGLQFLFEYFSETQRNKGNFPGRFSGRQFSNSRSEMNVSTLELGDSALYLCASSDPGIRNTQYFGPGTRLTVL.